These T cell receptor beta chains were read from a single sample in a study of cytomegalovirus exposure and HLA in healthy donors. Assay: immunoSEQ multiplex PCR; the TCRdb copy retains only in-frame clones and omits some. The top ten hold approximately 4.3% of the sample, which has around 100,000 clones, approximately 70% seen once. The sequencing input was PBMCs. These receptor sequences come from a woman aged 18-29 years in good health and CMV-seropositive. CDR3s include the opening cysteine and the closing phenylalanine or tryptophan. The D gene is left open where the match is weak. Part of the rows lack a size; the others show once, few, many or a class for expanded clones.

>TRBV9|TRBJ1-2|few|TRBD1
CASSVSTRLLRTGMGYGYTF
TGTGCCAGCAGCGTATCAACCCGCTTACTTCGGACAGGGATGGGCTATGGCTACACCTTC
>TRBV11-2|TRBJ2-2|.|.
CASSLGFLIAPANTGELFF
TGTGCCAGCAGCTTAGGGTTCCTAATAGCGCCCGCGAACACCGGGGAGCTGTTTTTT
>TRBV27|TRBJ1-5|.|TRBD1
CASSLGQGWNQPQHF
TGTGCCAGCAGTTTAGGACAGGGGTGGAATCAGCCCCAGCATTTT
>TRBV11-3|TRBJ2-7|.|.
CASSLEVGADEQYF
TGTGCCAGCAGCTTAGAAGTGGGGGCTGACGAGCAGTACTTC
>TRBV10-3|TRBJ1-1|.|TRBD1
CAISGQGQNTEAFF
TGTGCCATCAGTGGACAGGGGCAGAACACTGAAGCTTTCTTT
>TRBV2|TRBJ2-7|.|TRBD1
CASNFDRASYEQYF
TGTGCCAGCAACTTCGACAGGGCCTCCTACGAGCAGTACTTC
>TRBV5-1|TRBJ2-6|.|.
CASSLRTALGTNVLTF
TGCGCCAGCAGCTTACGGACAGCTCTGGGGACCAACGTCCTGACTTTC
>TRBV7-8|TRBJ2-3|.|.
CASSLGRGGDTQYF
TGTGCCAGCAGCTTAGGACGGGGTGGAGATACGCAGTATTTT
>TRBV4-1|TRBJ1-5|few|.
CASSPTLTNQPQHF
TGCGCCAGCAGCCCTACTTTAACGAATCAGCCCCAGCATTTT
>TRBV28|TRBJ1-1|.|TRBD1
CASSQPLGTGTAFF
TGTGCCAGCAGCCAACCCTTGGGGACAGGGACAGCTTTCTTT
>TRBV28|TRBJ1-5|.|TRBD1
CASSTGQGDQPQHF
TGTGCCAGCAGCACGGGACAGGGGGATCAGCCCCAGCATTTT
>TRBV5-6|TRBJ1-2|.|TRBD1
CASSLEQGINYGYTF
TGTGCCAGCAGCTTGGAACAGGGGATTAACTATGGCTACACCTTC
>TRBV10-3|TRBJ1-5|.|.
CAIPPNRDYSNQPQHF
TGTGCCATCCCCCCAAACAGGGATTATAGCAATCAGCCCCAGCATTTT
>TRBV5-6|TRBJ2-2|.|.
CASSLVVGYTGELFF
TGTGCCAGCAGCTTGGTCGTGGGCTACACCGGGGAGCTGTTTTTT
>TRBV10-3|TRBJ1-1|.|.
CAISDSHGMNTEAFF
TGTGCCATCAGTGATTCACATGGTATGAACACTGAAGCTTTCTTT
>TRBV7-6|TRBJ2-7|.|.
CASSLGGISEQYF
TGTGCCAGCAGCTTAGGCGGGATCTCGGAGCAGTACTTC
>TRBV18|TRBJ2-1|.|TRBD2
CASSHGGVYNEQFF
TGTGCCAGCTCACACGGGGGGGTATACAATGAGCAGTTCTTC
>TRBV30|TRBJ1-5|.|TRBD1
CAWTRQGNQPQHF
TGTGCCTGGACTCGACAGGGGAATCAGCCCCAGCATTTT